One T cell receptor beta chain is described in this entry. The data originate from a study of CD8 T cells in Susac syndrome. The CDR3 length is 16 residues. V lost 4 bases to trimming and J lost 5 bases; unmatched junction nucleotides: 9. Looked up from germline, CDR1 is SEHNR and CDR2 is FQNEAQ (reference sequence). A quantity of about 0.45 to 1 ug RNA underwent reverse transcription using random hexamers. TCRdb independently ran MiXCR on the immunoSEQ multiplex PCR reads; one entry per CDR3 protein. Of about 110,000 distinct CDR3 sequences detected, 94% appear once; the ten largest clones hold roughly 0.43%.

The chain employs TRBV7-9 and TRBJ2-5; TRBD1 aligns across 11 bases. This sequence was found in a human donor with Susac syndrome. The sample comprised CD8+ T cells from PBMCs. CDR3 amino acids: CASSYPDRGRRETQYF. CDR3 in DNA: TGTGCCAGCAGCTACCCGGACAGGGGGCGCCGTGAGACCCAGTACTTC.